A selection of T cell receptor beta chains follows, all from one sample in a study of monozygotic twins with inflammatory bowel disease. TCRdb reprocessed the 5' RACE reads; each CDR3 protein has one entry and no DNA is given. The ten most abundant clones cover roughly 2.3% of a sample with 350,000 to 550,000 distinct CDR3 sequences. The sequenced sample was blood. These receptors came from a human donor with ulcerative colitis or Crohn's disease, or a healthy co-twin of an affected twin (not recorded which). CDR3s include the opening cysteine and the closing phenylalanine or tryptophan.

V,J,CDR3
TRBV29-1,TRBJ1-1,CSVVWGAQVTEAFF
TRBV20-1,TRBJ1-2,CSARDPMVLSGYTF
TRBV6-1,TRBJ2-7,CASSEFDGAYEQYF
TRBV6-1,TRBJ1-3,CASSEIGGWNTIYF
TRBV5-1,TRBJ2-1,CASSLEGVGAPNEQFF
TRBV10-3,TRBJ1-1,CAISSDRGQVEAFF
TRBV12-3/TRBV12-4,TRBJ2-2,CASSFSGRAGSGELFF
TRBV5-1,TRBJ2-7,CASRQGTHEQYF
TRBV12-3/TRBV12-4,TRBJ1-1,CASSLAGGFYTEAFF
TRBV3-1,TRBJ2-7,CASSPYPGYEQYF
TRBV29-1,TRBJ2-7,CSVERPAGAAYEQYF